This T cell receptor (beta chain) derives from a study of immune heterogeneity within non-small cell lung tumors. Bulk tumor genomic DNA constituted the template, at about 600 ng per sample. Widely spaced biopsies, several per primary tumor, were obtained at surgery. Their non-small cell lung cancer was newly diagnosed and untreated, and the patients underwent curative surgery. There were over twelve donors in total. They were all newly diagnosed non-small cell lung cancer patients undergoing surgery with curative intent. A first 10-cycle multiplex round used 32 V-gene and 13 J-gene primers on TCR beta CDR3. TCRdb reprocessed the multiplex PCR reads via MiXCR and lists one record per CDR3 protein. The data contain around 11,000 distinct CDR3 sequences, 15% to 25% of them singletons. The germline V gene has CDR1 KGHSH and CDR2 LQKENI. V dropped 2 bases and J dropped 4 bases, with 6 bases sitting between them. There are 13 residues in the CDR3.

This clonotype was sampled from a man between 60 and 75 years old with non-small cell lung cancer. The sample consisted of lung tumor tissue. V is TRBV18 and J is TRBJ1-3; D is unresolved. Here the CDR3 reads CASSPGEGNTIYF. CDR3 in DNA: TGTGCCAGCTCACCAGGGGAAGGAAACACCATATATTTT.